This TCR beta chain was found in a study of blood T cell repertoires in COVID-19. V dropped 5 bases and J dropped 0 bases, with 12 bases sitting between them. Germline V gene data show CDR1 as LNHDA and CDR2 as SQIVND (reference sequence). This CDR3 has 15 residues. Profiled with immunoSEQ multiplex PCR; TCRdb holds only in-frame clones, not every one. The table records about 190,000 clones, around nine tenths of them present only once. Sequencing used peripheral blood. The chain is built from TRBV19 and TRBJ2-3; a weak D match, TRBD2 (5 bases). This receptor was obtained from a human donor in a cohort sampled during active COVID-19. The CDR3 loop reads CASSPRTRSTDTQYF. In DNA form, the CDR3 reads TGTGCCAGTAGTCCTCGGACTCGAAGCACAGATACGCAGTATTTT.